The 23 T cell receptor beta chains listed next were all sequenced from one sample in a study of CXCR4 blockade with PD-1 therapy in pancreatic cancer. Data came from immunoSEQ multiplex PCR; TCRdb stores just in-frame clones and leaves some out. Of approximately 140 clones detected, 43% appear once; the ten largest clones hold approximately 17%. Source material: tumor tissue. Source of these receptors: a human donor with pancreatic ductal adenocarcinoma.

The chain joins TRBV9 to TRBJ2-5; TRBD1 is a possible D gene (6 bases). Per the germline V gene, CDR1 is SGDLS and CDR2 is YYNGEE. The CDR3 consists of 14 residues. V was shortened by 5 bases and J by 2 bases, with 13 bases between the two germline ends. CDR3 in DNA: TGTGCCAGCAGTGTTAACAGGGATCAAGAGACCCAGTACTTC. Its translation is CASSVNRDQETQYF.

V gene TRBV10-3 combines with J gene TRBJ2-7; possibly TRBD2 for D (5 bases). Germline V lookup: CDR1 ENHRY, CDR2 SYGVKD. The CDR3 totals 13 residues. V gave up 10 bases and J gave up 9 bases, with 22 bases separating them. The DNA of the CDR3 is TGTGCCAGCGGAACACCCGGGGATTCGCGGCAGTACTTC. Its protein product is CASGTPGDSRQYF.

This clone has just one count. V and J are TRBV19 and TRBJ2-1; D might be TRBD1 or TRBD2, each matching 5 bases. Germline CDR1 is LNHDA and CDR2 is SQIVND (reference sequence). Trimming left V 1 base short and J 6 bases short, with 13 bases between. The CDR3 totals 15 residues. The CDR3 coding sequence is TGTGCCAGTAGTATAGTTGGGGGACCGCGCAATGAGCAGTTCTTC. It specifies CASSIVGGPRNEQFF.

This clone appeared a single time. The chain uses TRBV29-1 and TRBJ2-7, with 7 nucleotides matching TRBD1. CDR3 size: 13 residues. Per germline, CDR1 SQVTM and CDR2 ANQGSEA. With 6 bases clipped from V and 5 bases from J, the junction kept 10 bases outside the gene matches. The DNA for the CDR3 is TGCAGCGTCGAGGGACAGCAAAACGACGAGCAGTACTTC. Translating gives CSVEGQQNDEQYF.

This sequence joins TRBV30 and TRBJ2-2; 8 bases line up with TRBD1. The V gene end was trimmed by 5 bases and the J gene end by 6 bases; junction bases not matched to a gene: 2. This CDR3 is 12 amino acids long. Looked up from germline, CDR1 is GTSNPN and CDR2 is SVGIG (reference sequence). DNA for the CDR3: TGTGCCTGGGACAGGGGATCCGGGGAGCTGTTTTTT. Translating it yields CAWDRGSGELFF.

The chain links TRBV15 to TRBJ2-7, with 9 positions matching TRBD1. The CDR3 covers 14 residues. Trimming cost V 8 bases and J 5 bases; bases outside gene matches: 10. CDR1 is LNHNV, CDR2 YYDKDF, per germline (reference sequence). The CDR3 DNA reads TGTGCCACCCGACAGGACAGGGGCTTGAACGAGCAGTACTTC. Protein product: CATRQDRGLNEQYF.

In DNA form, the CDR3 reads TGCAGCGTTCGACTAGCGGGGGATGAGCAGTTCTTC. Amino acids: CSVRLAGDEQFF. The chain combines TRBV29-1 with TRBJ2-1, with 12 bases identical to TRBD2. The junction had 1 base not matched to a gene; V was cut back by 5 bases and J by 8 bases. Germline CDR1 reads SQVTM; CDR2 reads ANQGSEA. This CDR3 is 12 amino acids long.

This clone came up a few times. The rearrangement uses TRBV9 and TRBJ1-1; D gene unclear. Germline CDR1 SGDLS, CDR2 YYNGEE. The germline V and J ends were trimmed by 6 bases and 1 base, with 7 bases remaining between them. CDR3 length: 12 residues. CDR3 sequence (DNA): TGTGCCAGCAATAGGCAGAACACTGAAGCTTTCTTT. It yields the protein CASNRQNTEAFF.

This rearrangement joins TRBV15 to TRBJ1-6; D might be TRBD1 (6 bases). Germline V gene data show CDR1 as LNHNV and CDR2 as YYDKDF (reference sequence). CDR3 length: 14 amino acids. Trimming pared 3 bases from V and 7 bases from J, leaving 10 bases between. CDR3 sequence: CATSRGAANSPLHF. As DNA, the CDR3 is TGTGCCACCAGCAGGGGGGCTGCGAATTCACCCCTCCACTTT.

The sample holds a few counts of this clone. The chain uses TRBV9 and TRBJ1-1; weak D call: TRBD1 (6 bases). From germline, CDR1 is SGDLS and CDR2 YYNGEE. CDR3 length: 13 residues. Trimming shortened V by 5 bases and J by 0 bases, and 8 bases separated the two germline ends. The CDR3 here is CASSTGLNTEAFF. The DNA of the CDR3 is TGTGCCAGCAGTACAGGGCTGAACACTGAAGCTTTCTTT.

This clone was picked up a small number of times. CDR3 protein: CASSSTSEPYNEQFF. CDR3 sequence (DNA): TGTGCCAGCAGTTCTACTAGCGAGCCCTACAATGAGCAGTTCTTC. The chain links TRBV28 to TRBJ2-1; 7 nucleotides align to TRBD2. This CDR3 has 15 residues. CDR1 is MDHEN, CDR2 SYDVKM, per germline. V trimming: 4 bases; J trimming: 2 bases; junction bases outside the gene matches: 5.

The CDR3 nucleotides are TGTGCCAGCAGCTTTGTGGGAGGGCCGTCCGGGGAGCTGTTTTTT. The encoded protein is CASSFVGGPSGELFF. V usage is TRBV11-3 and J usage is TRBJ2-2; 7 bases agree with TRBD2. The junction had 7 bases not matched to a gene; V was cut back by 3 bases and J by 6 bases. The CDR3 is made up of 15 amino acids. Germline CDR1 is SGHNT and CDR2 is YENEEA.

Only a few counts were recorded for this clone. The rearrangement joins TRBV19 to TRBJ1-5; D gene ambiguous. This CDR3 has 16 residues. The germline V and J ends were trimmed by 5 bases and 7 bases, with 21 bases remaining between them. Germline V gene sequence: CDR1 LNHDA, CDR2 SQIVND (reference sequence). The CDR3 region is CASSYGLGRDGQPQHF. For the CDR3, the DNA is TGTGCCAGTAGTTACGGTCTAGGCCGAGACGGCCAGCCCCAGCATTTT.

This sequence joins TRBV18 and TRBJ2-3, with D possibly matching TRBD1 (6 bases). Germline V gives CDR1 KGHSH, CDR2 LQKENI. Trimming shortened V by 3 bases and J by 6 bases, and 13 bases separated the two germline ends. The CDR3 covers 14 residues. DNA for the CDR3: TGTGCCAGCTCACCTAGGCAGGGGTTGGATACGCAGTATTTT. Translated: CASSPRQGLDTQYF.

The CDR3 nucleotides read TGTGCCTCCGACAGGGAAGGCGGGCCCCAGCATTTT. Translating gives CASDREGGPQHF. V usage is TRBV19 and J usage is TRBJ1-5, with 7 bases matching TRBD1. The CDR3 spans 12 residues. The junction had 10 bases not matched to a gene; V was cut back by 11 bases and J by 9 bases. CDR1 is LNHDA and CDR2 is SQIVND in the germline V gene (reference sequence).

The chain joins TRBV30 to TRBJ2-1; D remains unclear. This CDR3 has 12 residues. The ends were cut back, 3 bases at V and 4 bases at J, with 7 bases in the middle. Germline assignment: CDR1 GTSNPN and CDR2 SVGIG (reference sequence). The CDR3: CAWSDGYNEQFF. The DNA for the CDR3 is TGTGCCTGGAGCGATGGTTACAATGAGCAGTTCTTC.

The V and J genes are TRBV18 and TRBJ1-3; no clear D. Germline CDR1 is KGHSH and CDR2 is LQKENI. The CDR3 has 17 residues. The V gene lost 1 base and the J gene lost 0 bases, with 13 bases spanning the gap. In nucleotides, the CDR3 is TGTGCCAGCTCACCACTCGCAGGTCTCTACTCTGGAAACACCATATATTTT. Translation: CASSPLAGLYSGNTIYF.

V is TRBV19 and J is TRBJ2-7, with D unclear. From germline, CDR1 is LNHDA and CDR2 SQIVND (reference sequence). The CDR3 runs 19 residues. The V and J ends lost 6 bases and 4 bases respectively, with 31 bases between them. CDR3 residues: CASSTSLRISGFESYEQYF. The CDR3 DNA reads as TGTGCCAGTAGCACCTCCCTCCGTATATCCGGGTTTGAGTCGTACGAGCAGTACTTC.

This clone was seen only once. The DNA for the CDR3 is TGTGCCAGCAGTTCTCCCCCCGGACGGTACACTGAAGCTTTCTTT. Amino acids: CASSSPPGRYTEAFF. This chain connects TRBV28 to TRBJ1-1; D remains unclear. From germline, CDR1 is MDHEN and CDR2 SYDVKM. Between the trimmed V and J ends, which lost 4 bases and 3 bases, there was a span of 15 bases. The CDR3 consists of 15 residues.

This chain connects TRBV19 to TRBJ2-7; 9 bases fit TRBD1. The CDR3 spans 13 residues. V trimming: 9 bases; J trimming: 3 bases; junction bases outside the gene matches: 6. Germline CDR1 and CDR2: LNHDA and SQIVND (reference sequence). CDR3 in DNA: TGTGCCAGGCCCGGGACAGGGAACTACGAGCAGTACTTC. Encoded protein: CARPGTGNYEQYF. The entire variable domain, with the rest obtained from reference TRBV19 and TRBJ2-7, is as follows: DGGITQSPKYLFRKEGQNVTLSCEQNLNHDAMYWYRQDPGQGLRLIYYSQIVNDFQKGDIAEGYSVSREKKESFPLTVTSAQKNPTAFYLCARPGTGNYEQYFGPGTRLTVT.

This clone was seen a handful of times. The chain carries TRBV4-1 and TRBJ2-7; 8 nucleotides line up with TRBD2. The trim removed 2 bases at V and 12 bases at J, leaving 12 bases unmatched. The CDR3 consists of 14 residues. Germline V CDR1 and CDR2: MGHRA, YSYEKL. The CDR3 loop reads CASSQRIRLAGLYF. The CDR3 region has the DNA TGCGCCAGCAGCCAAAGAATAAGGCTAGCGGGTTTGTACTTC.

The chain joins TRBV11-3 to TRBJ2-7; maybe TRBD1 (5 bases). This CDR3 comprises 14 residues. V lost 5 bases and J 1 base, leaving 12 bases between the germline ends. Per germline, CDR1 SGHNT and CDR2 YENEEA. CDR3 coding DNA: TGTGCCAGCAGCCCCCCAGGGCCATCCTACGAGCAGTACTTC. Translating gives CASSPPGPSYEQYF.

This sequence joins TRBV28 and TRBJ1-4; tentatively, D is TRBD1 (5 bases). Trimming took off 7 bases at V and 6 bases at J, with 15 bases between the two ends. The CDR3 has 14 amino acids. Germline V CDR1 and CDR2: MDHEN, SYDVKM. Written as DNA, the CDR3 is TGTGCCAGCACCACCGGGGCAGCCCATGAAAAACTGTTTTTT. Residues: CASTTGAAHEKLFF.